This T cell receptor beta chain is from a study of T cell responses to AZD1222 COVID-19 vaccine. Study-level results: There were mostly white British donors and more females than males, and clonal diversity was possibly underestimated. Just five or six AZD1222 recipients tested seropositive at baseline. Every sample of the repertoires postdated the peak T cell response.

Using immunoSEQ multiplex PCR, the repertoire was profiled, and TCRdb retains in-frame clones only, with some absent. The repertoire holds under 150,000 clones, with about 91% as singletons. Concerning this clone: Its antigen is unidentified.

The V segment lost 7 bases and the J segment 0 bases; nucleotides outside the gene matches: 3. Looked up from germline, CDR1 is SGDLS and CDR2 is YYNGEE. The CDR3 runs to 15 residues. This rearrangement joins TRBV9 to TRBJ2-6; 8 positions agree with TRBD1. Sequences were derived from peripheral blood, sampled on day 0 of AZD1222 vaccination. The sequence derives from an adult in good health. CDR3 in amino acids: CASRDRSSGANVLTF. CDR3 in DNA: TGTGCCAGCCGGGACAGGAGCTCTGGGGCCAACGTCCTGACTTTC.